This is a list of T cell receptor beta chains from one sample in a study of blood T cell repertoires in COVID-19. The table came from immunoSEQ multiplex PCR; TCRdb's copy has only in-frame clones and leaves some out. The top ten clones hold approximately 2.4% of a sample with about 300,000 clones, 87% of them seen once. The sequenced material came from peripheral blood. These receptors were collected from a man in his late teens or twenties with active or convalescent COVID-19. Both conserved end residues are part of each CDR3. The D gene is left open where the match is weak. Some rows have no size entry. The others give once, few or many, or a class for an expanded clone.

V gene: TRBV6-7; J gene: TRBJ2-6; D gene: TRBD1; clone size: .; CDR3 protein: CASSYDRGSSGANVLTF; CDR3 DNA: TGTGCCAGCAGTTACGACAGGGGCTCCTCTGGGGCCAACGTCCTGACTTTC
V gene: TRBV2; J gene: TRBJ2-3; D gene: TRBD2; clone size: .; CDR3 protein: CASIYGGGSDTQYF; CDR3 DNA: TGTGCCAGCATTTACGGGGGGGGGTCAGATACGCAGTATTTT
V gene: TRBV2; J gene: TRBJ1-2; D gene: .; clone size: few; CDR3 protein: CASSARGTVGYTF; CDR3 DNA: TGTGCCAGCAGTGCACGGGGGACGGTGGGCTACACCTTC
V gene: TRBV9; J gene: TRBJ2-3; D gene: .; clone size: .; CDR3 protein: CASSAWPTDTQYF; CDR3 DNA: TGTGCCAGCAGCGCTTGGCCCACAGATACGCAGTATTTT
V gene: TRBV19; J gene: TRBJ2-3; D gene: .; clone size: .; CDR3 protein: CASSIQINTDTQYF; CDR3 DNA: TGTGCCAGTAGTATCCAGATAAACACAGATACGCAGTATTTT
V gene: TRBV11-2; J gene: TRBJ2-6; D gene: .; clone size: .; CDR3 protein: CASSYTDQGSGANVLTF; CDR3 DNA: TGTGCCAGCAGCTATACAGACCAGGGCTCTGGGGCCAACGTCCTGACTTTC
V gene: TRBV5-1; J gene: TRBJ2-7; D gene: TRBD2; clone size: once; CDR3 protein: CASSLIAGGYEQYF; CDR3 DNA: TGCGCCAGCAGCTTGATAGCGGGAGGGTACGAGCAGTACTTC
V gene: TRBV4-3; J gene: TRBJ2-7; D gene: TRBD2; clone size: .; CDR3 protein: CASSQDWLAGGLYEQYF; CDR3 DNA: TGCGCCAGCAGCCAAGACTGGCTAGCGGGGGGACTCTACGAGCAGTACTTC
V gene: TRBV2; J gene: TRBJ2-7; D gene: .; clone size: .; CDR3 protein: CASSQKTGSYYEQYF; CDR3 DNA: TGTGCCAGCAGTCAGAAGACAGGATCCTACTACGAGCAGTACTTC
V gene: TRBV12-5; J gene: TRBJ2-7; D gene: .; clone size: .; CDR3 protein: CASGLSAFGEQYF; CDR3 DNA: TGTGCTAGTGGTCTGTCCGCGTTCGGGGAGCAGTACTTC
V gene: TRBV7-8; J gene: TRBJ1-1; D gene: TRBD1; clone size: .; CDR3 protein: CASSLNRGTEAFF; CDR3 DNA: TGTGCCAGCAGCCTCAACAGGGGCACTGAAGCTTTCTTT
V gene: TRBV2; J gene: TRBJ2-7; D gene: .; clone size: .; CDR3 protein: CASSVGRYEQYF; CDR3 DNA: TGTGCCAGCAGTGTTGGGCGATACGAGCAGTACTTC
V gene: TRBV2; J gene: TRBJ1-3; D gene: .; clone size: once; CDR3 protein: CASSSREISGNTIYF; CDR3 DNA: TGTGCCAGCAGTTCCCGGGAGATCTCTGGAAACACCATATATTTT
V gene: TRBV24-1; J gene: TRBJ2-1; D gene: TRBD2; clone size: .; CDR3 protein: CATTGAGGPGNEQFF; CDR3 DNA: TGTGCCACCACAGGAGCGGGAGGGCCAGGCAATGAGCAGTTCTTC
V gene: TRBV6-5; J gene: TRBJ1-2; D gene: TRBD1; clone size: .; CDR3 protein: CASSRQGARDGYTF; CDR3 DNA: TGTGCCAGCAGTAGGCAGGGGGCGCGGGATGGCTACACCTTC
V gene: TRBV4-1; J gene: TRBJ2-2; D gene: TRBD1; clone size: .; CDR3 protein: CASSRDRAGELFF; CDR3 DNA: TGCGCCAGCAGCCGTGACAGGGCCGGGGAGCTGTTTTTT
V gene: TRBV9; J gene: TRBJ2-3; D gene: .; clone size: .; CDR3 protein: CASSVARESGDTDTQYF; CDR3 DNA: TGTGCCAGCAGCGTAGCTCGGGAGTCCGGGGACACAGATACGCAGTATTTT
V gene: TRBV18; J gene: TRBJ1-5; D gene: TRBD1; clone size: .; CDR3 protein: CASSLGQGIQPQHF; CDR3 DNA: TGTGCCAGCTCCTTAGGACAGGGGATTCAGCCCCAGCATTTT
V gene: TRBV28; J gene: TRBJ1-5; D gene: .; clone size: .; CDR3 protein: CASSNGTTDLWPQHF; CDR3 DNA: TGTGCCAGCAGTAACGGGACAACCGATTTGTGGCCCCAGCATTTT
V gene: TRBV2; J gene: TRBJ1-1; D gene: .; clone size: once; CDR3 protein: CASNAGNTEAFF; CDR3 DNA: TGTGCCAGCAATGCGGGGAACACTGAAGCTTTCTTT
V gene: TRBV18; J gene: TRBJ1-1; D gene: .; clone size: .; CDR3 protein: CASGSGLAAFF; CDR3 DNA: TGTGCCAGCGGGTCTGGACTAGCGGCTTTCTTT
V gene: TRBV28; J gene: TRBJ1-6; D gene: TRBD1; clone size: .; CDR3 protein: CASSLGRLGQGRTYNSPLHF; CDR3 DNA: TGTGCCAGCAGTTTAGGTAGGCTGGGACAGGGAAGGACCTATAATTCACCCCTCCACTTT